The 25 T cell receptor beta chains reported below all come from one sample, sequenced in a study of technical replicates of blood from a few donors. Clones were read by immunoSEQ multiplex PCR, and TCRdb kept only the in-frame ones, dropping some. The sample lists about 80,000 clones, 89% occurring once. Sequencing used T cells isolated from PBMCs. These receptor sequences come from a human donor in good health.

This chain connects TRBV5-1 to TRBJ2-5; TRBD2 aligns across 14 bases. CDR3 size: 18 residues. Germline-derived CDR1 and CDR2 are SGHRS and YFSETQ. The V and J ends lost 4 bases and 0 bases, in that order; junction bases with no gene match: 8. The CDR3 DNA sequence: TGCGCCAGCAGCCAGAGGACTAGCGGGAGGACGTACCAAGAGACCCAGTACTTC. As protein: CASSQRTSGRTYQETQYF.

The chain links TRBV18 to TRBJ2-2; 8 bases align to TRBD1. Per germline, CDR1 KGHSH and CDR2 LQKENI. The CDR3 covers 15 residues. Trimming removed 5 bases from V and 4 bases from J; junction bases left unmatched: 6. CDR3 nucleotides: TGTGCCAGCTCAACCTGGACAGGGCCCACCGGGGAGCTGTTTTTT. It codes for CASSTWTGPTGELFF.

The chain recombines TRBV10-3 with TRBJ2-3; no reliable D call. This CDR3 has 12 residues. Looked up from germline, CDR1 is ENHRY and CDR2 is SYGVKD. Trimming removed 7 bases from V and 14 bases from J, with 19 bases in between. The chain's CDR3 is CAITGRLPYRYF. CDR3 bases: TGTGCCATCACCGGTCGACTCCCTTATCGGTATTTT.

The chain employs TRBV7-6 and TRBJ2-1, with 11 bases matching TRBD2. V lost 5 bases, J lost 6 bases, and 6 bases stayed unmatched. Germline V gives CDR1 SGHVS, CDR2 FNYEAQ. The CDR3 has 15 residues. The CDR3 reads CASSPLAGGRNEQFF. The CDR3 DNA reads as TGTGCCAGCAGCCCCCTAGCGGGAGGACGCAATGAGCAGTTCTTC.

The chain joins TRBV18 to TRBJ2-5; D ambiguous. This CDR3 contains 14 residues. CDR1 and CDR2 from the germline V gene are KGHSH and LQKENI. V lost 2 bases and J lost 5, with 12 bases in between. DNA for the CDR3: TGTGCCAGCTCACCAGGGTACGGGTTTGAGACCCAGTACTTC. Protein sequence: CASSPGYGFETQYF.

The chain is built from TRBV10-2 and TRBJ1-3; D unclear. The germline gives CDR1 WSHSY, CDR2 SAAADI. The CDR3 is 13 residues long. V was cut by 7 bases and J by 0 bases, with 7 bases left in between. This CDR3 reads CASTGYSGNTIYF. DNA of the CDR3: TGCGCCAGCACCGGTTACTCTGGAAACACCATATATTTT.

This sequence joins TRBV29-1 and TRBJ2-2, with D perhaps matching TRBD1 (6 bases). The CDR3 contains 12 residues. The V gene lost 6 bases and the J gene lost 8 bases, with 13 bases spanning the gap. CDR1 is SQVTM and CDR2 is ANQGSEA in the germline V gene. In DNA form, the CDR3 reads TGCAGCGTGTACAGGGTGTCAGGGGAGCTGTTTTTT. Translation gives CSVYRVSGELFF.

The V and J genes are TRBV19 and TRBJ2-5, with 11 bases lining up with TRBD2. The J segment lost 2 bases and the V segment lost 6 bases, leaving 5 bases of the junction unmatched. The CDR3 totals 15 residues. Germline V gene sequence: CDR1 LNHDA, CDR2 SQIVND (reference sequence). CDR3 sequence reads: CASRGTSGNQETQYF. The CDR3, as DNA: TGTGCCAGTAGGGGGACTAGCGGAAATCAAGAGACCCAGTACTTC.

The chain links TRBV30 to TRBJ1-2; maybe TRBD1 (5 bases). The V gene lost 3 bases and the J gene lost 6 bases, with 11 bases spanning the gap. The CDR3 covers 12 residues. The germline V gene has CDR1 GTSNPN and CDR2 SVGIG (reference sequence). The CDR3 DNA follows: TGTGCCTGGAGGAGGGGCGGGGATGGCTACACCTTC. Protein sequence: CAWRRGGDGYTF.

J is TRBJ1-2 and V is TRBV6-5; tentatively, D is TRBD1 (5 bases). Germline loops: CDR1 MNHEY, CDR2 SVGAGI. Trimming stripped 3 bases from V and 6 bases from J, with 11 bases between. The CDR3 is 13 residues long. CDR3 amino acids: CASSYFREDGYTF. For the CDR3, the DNA is TGTGCCAGCAGTTATTTCAGGGAAGATGGCTACACCTTC.

The rearrangement joins TRBV28 to TRBJ2-2; TRBD1 agrees at 8 bases. CDR1 is MDHEN and CDR2 is SYDVKM in the germline V gene. V dropped 4 bases and J dropped 6; count of bases not matched to a gene: 7. This CDR3 contains 15 residues. CDR3 DNA sequence: TGTGCCAGCAGTTCGCAGGGGGCGCGATCCGGGGAGCTGTTTTTT. Its translation: CASSSQGARSGELFF. The full variable domain, with the rest looked up from reference TRBV28 and TRBJ2-2, is DVKVTQSSRYLVKRTGEKVFLECVQDMDHENMFWYRQDPGLGLRLIYFSYDVKMKEKGDIPEGYSVSREKKERFSLILESASTNQTSMYLCASSSQGARSGELFFGEGSRLTVL.

The chain couples TRBV7-3 to TRBJ1-1; D unresolved. The V gene's germline CDR1 is SGHTA and CDR2 FQGTGA. The germline V and J ends were trimmed by 5 bases and 0 bases, with 7 bases remaining between them. The CDR3 runs 13 residues. In DNA form, the CDR3 reads TGTGCCAGCAGCCAACAGCTGAACACTGAAGCTTTCTTT. Protein sequence: CASSQQLNTEAFF.

This clone appeared a single time. This CDR3 reads CASSSRLAGVYNEQFF. The CDR3 DNA is TGTGCCAGCAGCTCACGACTAGCGGGAGTATACAATGAGCAGTTCTTC. J is TRBJ2-1 and V is TRBV7-9; TRBD2 matches 12 bases. CDR1 SEHNR and CDR2 FQNEAQ come from the germline V gene (reference sequence). The CDR3 is 16 amino acids. With 4 bases clipped from V and 4 bases from J, the junction kept 5 bases outside the gene matches.

This clone was observed a handful of times. The chain links TRBV7-7 to TRBJ2-1; maybe TRBD1 (6 bases). The V gene lost 5 bases and the J gene lost 4 bases, with 9 bases spanning the gap. The germline V gene has CDR1 SSHAT and CDR2 FNYEAQ (reference sequence). CDR3 length: 13 amino acids. Here the CDR3 reads CASSQGGYNEQFF. CDR3 DNA: TGTGCCAGCAGCCAAGGGGGATACAATGAGCAGTTCTTC.

The chain has TRBV9 and TRBJ2-7; D is unclear. Trimming pared 0 bases from V and 4 bases from J, leaving 11 bases between. CDR3 length: 14 residues. CDR1 SGDLS and CDR2 YYNGEE come from the germline V gene. This chain's CDR3 is CASSVGQERYEQYF. Here the CDR3 DNA reads TGTGCCAGCAGCGTAGGTCAAGAACGGTACGAGCAGTACTTC.

The V gene is TRBV28, the J gene TRBJ2-3; no clear D. The CDR3 runs 13 residues. The germline V and J ends were trimmed by 6 bases and 5 bases, with 12 bases remaining between them. Looked up from germline, CDR1 is MDHEN and CDR2 is SYDVKM. The CDR3 sequence is CASSLIFGDTQYF. The CDR3 nucleotides read TGTGCCAGCAGCCTCATATTCGGAGATACGCAGTATTTT.

V and J are TRBV2 and TRBJ2-1; D gene unclear. Germline values: CDR1 SNHLY, CDR2 FYNNEI. Trimming shortened V by 5 bases and J by 4 bases, and 15 bases separated the two germline ends. CDR3 size: 15 residues. The CDR3 here is CASSRTETIYNEQFF. In nucleotides, the CDR3 is TGTGCCAGCAGTCGAACAGAAACCATTTACAATGAGCAGTTCTTC.

This chain joins TRBV5-1 and TRBJ2-7, with D possibly matching TRBD1 (6 bases). The CDR3 sequence is 12 residues long. Deletions cut 0 bases from V and 6 bases from J, with 7 bases between. Germline V CDR1 and CDR2: SGHRS, YFSETQ. CDR3 nucleotide sequence: TGCGCCAGCAGCTTGGTAGGGGGCGAGCAGTACTTC. Translating gives CASSLVGGEQYF. Complete variable domain (other parts from reference TRBV5-1 and TRBJ2-7): KAGVTQTPRYLIKTRGQQVTLSCSPISGHRSVSWYQQTPGQGLQFLFEYFSETQRNKGNFPGRFSGRQFSNSRSEMNVSTLELGDSALYLCASSLVGGEQYFGPGTRLTVT.

The chain employs TRBV6-5 and TRBJ2-3; 9 nucleotides agree with TRBD1. This CDR3 contains 15 residues. Germline values: CDR1 MNHEY, CDR2 SVGAGI. J gave up 3 bases and V 7 bases, and 8 bases lay outside the gene matches. The CDR3 bases are TGTGCCAGCAAGCCCCGGGACAGGGTGACAGATACGCAGTATTTT. Encoded protein: CASKPRDRVTDTQYF.

The chain links TRBV27 to TRBJ1-1; no clear D. CDR3 size: 14 residues. CDR1 is MNHEY and CDR2 is SMNVEV in the germline V gene (reference sequence). V lost 5 bases and J lost 0, with 10 bases in between. The CDR3: CASSRYGMNTEAFF. DNA of the CDR3: TGTGCCAGCAGTCGGTACGGGATGAACACTGAAGCTTTCTTT.

This clone was seen a few times. V is TRBV15 and J is TRBJ1-5; D remains ambiguous. This CDR3 contains 16 residues. Trimming took off 0 bases at V and 2 bases at J, with 11 bases between the two ends. Germline lookup yields CDR1 LNHNV and CDR2 YYDKDF (reference sequence). CDR3 sequence reads: CATSRDLGNGNQPQHF. The CDR3 DNA reads TGTGCCACCAGCAGAGATCTAGGTAATGGCAATCAGCCCCAGCATTTT.

The chain joins TRBV4-3 to TRBJ2-3, with D unresolved. This CDR3 comprises 16 residues. The V end lost 0 bases, the J end lost 0 bases, and 10 bases lay between the germline ends. The germline gives CDR1 LGHNA, CDR2 YSLEER. The CDR3 region has the DNA TGCGCCAGCAGCCAAGACTTAGATACTAGCACAGATACGCAGTATTTT. Translating it yields CASSQDLDTSTDTQYF.

The chain links TRBV29-1 to TRBJ1-2; a possible D gene is TRBD1 (6 bases). The germline V and J ends were trimmed by 4 bases and 3 bases, with 18 bases remaining between them. Germline values: CDR1 SQVTM, CDR2 ANQGSEA. The CDR3 has 15 residues. The CDR3 region has the DNA TGCAGCGTTGTCGCCCCAGGGGACGCCTACTATGGCTACACCTTC. This translates into CSVVAPGDAYYGYTF. Full variable domain (remainder filled in from reference TRBV29-1 and TRBJ1-2): SAVISQKPSRDICQRGTSLTIQCQVDSQVTMMFWYRQQPGQSLTLIATANQGSEATYESGFVIDKFPISRPNLTFSTLTVSNMSPEDSSIYLCSVVAPGDAYYGYTFGSGTRLTVV.

The gene calls are TRBV6-6 and TRBJ2-7, with D possibly being TRBD2 (6 bases). Germline assignment: CDR1 MNHNY and CDR2 SVGAGI (reference sequence). V lost 2 bases and J lost 4, with 15 bases in between. CDR3 length equals 15 residues. The CDR3 DNA follows: TGTGCCAGCAGTTACGAGGGTAGTGGGAGGTACGAGCAGTACTTC. Translated, it gives CASSYEGSGRYEQYF.

The chain combines TRBV7-8 with TRBJ2-7, with D perhaps TRBD1 (6 bases). Germline CDR1 reads SGHVS; CDR2 reads FQNEAQ. V was pared by 5 bases and J by 2 bases, with 13 bases between. CDR3 size: 14 residues. CDR3 protein: CASSTPGHTYEQYF. DNA of the CDR3: TGTGCCAGCAGCACGCCGGGACATACCTACGAGCAGTACTTC.